A single TCR beta chain is shown here with its context. V trimming: 7 bases; J trimming: 9 bases; junction bases outside the gene matches: 8. This CDR3 has 13 amino acids. Germline CDR1 and CDR2: SGHDN and FVKESK. Seattle participants joined during active infection and were tracked over time. Source study methods: For nucleated cells, counts were estimated from reference gene primer amplification. The protocol was immunoSEQ multiplex PCR, while the TCRdb copy is restricted to in-frame clones and leaves out a portion. V, J and clone size reflect that table, while D and trimming were determined from the DNA. The table has 95,000 to 150,000 clones, around 85% seen once. The sample is drawn from a study of blood T cell repertoires in COVID-19. Study information: Material from acute and convalescent COVID-19 was sourced from the United States, Italy and Spain. From T cells, B-cell-depleted T cells, or PBMCs came the material, which was cDNA or gDNA.

Sequencing was performed on peripheral blood. This clonotype was obtained from a woman of 80 years or more with COVID-19, enrolled during active disease. This chain connects TRBV14 to TRBJ2-1; TRBD1 matches at 8 bases. The CDR3 loop reads CASNRQGRGEQFF. The CDR3 DNA is TGTGCCAGCAACCGACAGGGGCGAGGTGAGCAGTTCTTC.